This T cell receptor beta chain was recorded in a study of STAT3 mutations in large granular lymphocyte leukemia. Study overall: Immunosuppressive therapy was given to more than half of T-LGLL patients. Study outcomes and limitations: TCR clonotype switching after therapy occurred in about 30% of the 18 patients. At least one immunodominant TCR beta clonotype appeared in every T-cell large granular lymphocyte leukemia patient.

Profiled with immunoSEQ multiplex PCR; TCRdb holds only in-frame clones, not every one. Among approximately 6,200 clones, around 74% were seen once, and the ten largest hold roughly 82%. The table lists this clone with a few counts. What it binds is unknown. The receptor was isolated from a man aged 35-49 years with T-cell large granular lymphocyte leukemia. Some clones in this sample may be carry-over from other donors' samples. The sample consisted of peripheral blood mononuclear cells.

In DNA form, the CDR3 reads TGTGCCAGCAGCTTAGGGACAGCGGGAAACATTCAGTACTTC. Its protein product is CASSLGTAGNIQYF. The chain combines TRBV11-2 with TRBJ2-4; perhaps D is TRBD1 or TRBD2 (6 bases each). There are 14 residues in the CDR3. Germline V gene sequence: CDR1 SGHAT, CDR2 FQNNGV. V lost 1 base, J lost 6 bases, and 10 bases lay in between.